Listed below are T cell receptor beta chains from one sample, sequenced in a study of shared clonotypes between healthy human individuals. Assay used: immunoSEQ multiplex PCR; TCRdb lists only in-frame clones, some missing. The profile covers around 440,000 clones, with 70% to 80% appearing a single time and more than 10% taken by the ten largest. The material sequenced was PBMCs. These TCRs come from a woman aged 40 to 49 in good health. Some clones in this sample may be carry-over from other donors' samples. Both conserved end residues are trimmed from each CDR3. A row's size may be missing; if present it is once, few, many or a size class.

v_call clone_size cdr3_aa
TRBV11-1 few ASSLAASNYGYT
TRBV5-1 . ASSLRTSGDTGELF
TRBV9 few ASSVAGVGELF
TRBV7-2 once ASSLYYRGGYT
TRBV28 . ASSFRGRAGSYEQY
TRBV28 . ASSLSGRALREQY
TRBV11-2 few ASSLWGGQETQY
TRBV6-6 . ASSYSIAQGYEQY
TRBV19 . ASSPSWGGYT
TRBV20-1 once SAWEAGELF
TRBV7-8 . ASSSRAGGNQPQH
TRBV28 . ASRKVSALEKLF
TRBV30 . AWRFGGANTEAF
TRBV7-9 . ASSEQTSEPPYNEQF
TRBV5-1 many ASRKNRDSTNTGELF
TRBV9 . ASSEAGSYEQY
TRBV28 . ASSSARGHPQH
TRBV19 . ASTTGVKTIQY
TRBV6-6 . ASSQGVHQPQH
TRBV30 . AWSVRGRNTEAF
TRBV6-5 . ASSSHDSYGYT